A selection of T cell receptor beta chains follows, all from one sample in a study of CD8+ T cells in alopecia areata. Some clones are missing from TCRdb's copy, which holds only in-frame ones; the method was immunoSEQ multiplex PCR. The sample shows about 180,000 clones, 63% of them seen only once. Source: CD4+ T cells sorted from blood, taken at week 0. The receptor set was obtained from a human donor with alopecia areata. Both conserved end residues are part of each CDR3. Fields, in order: D gene, J gene, V gene, clone size, CDR3 protein, CDR3 DNA. D genes are given only for firm matches. The size field is filled for only some rows; it gives once, few, many or a size class.

D: TRBD1
J: TRBJ1-2
V: TRBV9
size: few
CDR3: CASSAGQGAGYGYTF
DNA: TGTGCCAGCAGCGCAGGACAGGGGGCTGGGTATGGCTACACCTTC

D: .
J: TRBJ2-7
V: TRBV5-6
size: .
CDR3: CASSLDRISYEQYF
DNA: TGTGCCAGCAGCTTGGACAGGATCTCCTACGAGCAGTACTTC

D: TRBD1
J: TRBJ2-4
V: TRBV11-2
size: .
CDR3: CASSLAPGQGNIQYF
DNA: TGTGCCAGCAGCTTAGCGCCGGGACAGGGGAACATTCAGTACTTC

D: .
J: TRBJ2-1
V: TRBV27
size: .
CDR3: CASSSLTVYNEQFF
DNA: TGTGCCAGCAGTTCCTTGACAGTCTACAATGAGCAGTTCTTC

D: .
J: TRBJ1-2
V: TRBV27
size: .
CDR3: CASSSQGKGYGYTF
DNA: TGTGCCAGCAGTTCTCAGGGGAAGGGCTATGGCTACACCTTC

D: TRBD2
J: TRBJ2-1
V: TRBV4-2
size: .
CDR3: CASSQGERGGPLGQFF
DNA: TGTGCCAGCAGCCAAGGCGAGCGGGGGGGACCGCTTGGGCAGTTCTTC

D: .
J: TRBJ2-2
V: TRBV6-5
size: .
CDR3: CASRKTGNTGELFF
DNA: TGTGCCAGCAGGAAGACAGGGAACACCGGGGAGCTGTTTTTT

D: .
J: TRBJ1-1
V: TRBV30
size: few
CDR3: CAWSVRNTEAFF
DNA: TGTGCCTGGAGTGTACGGAACACTGAAGCTTTCTTT

D: .
J: TRBJ2-7
V: TRBV13
size: .
CDR3: CASSRTGTATYEQYF
DNA: TGTGCCAGCAGCAGAACCGGGACGGCCACCTACGAGCAGTACTTC

D: .
J: TRBJ2-7
V: TRBV25-1
size: .
CDR3: CASTRDLHEQYF
DNA: TGTGCCAGCACCCGAGACCTCCACGAGCAGTACTTC

D: .
J: TRBJ2-3
V: TRBV4-3
size: .
CDR3: CASSPRGQYTDTQYF
DNA: TGCGCCAGCAGCCCACGCGGACAGTACACAGATACGCAGTATTTT

D: .
J: TRBJ2-7
V: TRBV25-1
size: .
CDR3: CASSDTGSLTYEQYF
DNA: TGTGCCAGCAGTGATACGGGGTCCCTTACGTACGAGCAGTACTTC

D: .
J: TRBJ2-1
V: TRBV10-3
size: .
CDR3: CASKRRDSLFF
DNA: TGTGCCAGCAAAAGACGGGATAGCCTGTTCTTC

D: TRBD1
J: TRBJ1-2
V: TRBV9
size: .
CDR3: CASSTHRGRGNGYTF
DNA: TGTGCCAGCAGCACGCACAGGGGGCGCGGGAATGGCTACACCTTC

D: .
J: TRBJ2-7
V: TRBV5-1
size: .
CDR3: CASSLDGTRANEQYF
DNA: TGCGCCAGCAGCTTGGATGGGACAAGAGCTAACGAGCAGTACTTC

D: .
J: TRBJ2-1
V: TRBV5-6
size: .
CDR3: CASSSDGAPGFF
DNA: TGTGCCAGCAGTTCCGACGGAGCCCCTGGGTTCTTC

D: TRBD1
J: TRBJ2-5
V: TRBV30
size: once
CDR3: CAWSAGGETQYF
DNA: TGTGCCTGGAGCGCAGGGGGAGAGACCCAGTACTTC

D: .
J: TRBJ2-1
V: TRBV2
size: .
CDR3: CASSETRSSYNEQFF
DNA: TGTGCCAGCAGTGAGACTCGCAGCTCCTACAATGAGCAGTTCTTC

D: .
J: TRBJ2-7
V: TRBV7-9
size: few
CDR3: CASSFPDRGEQYF
DNA: TGTGCCAGCAGCTTTCCCGACCGAGGCGAGCAGTACTTC

D: .
J: TRBJ1-1
V: TRBV9
size: once
CDR3: CASSVVKGGNTEAFF
DNA: TGTGCCAGCAGCGTAGTGAAGGGTGGAAACACTGAAGCTTTCTTT

D: .
J: TRBJ2-5
V: TRBV7-9
size: .
CDR3: CASSIATGAETQYF
DNA: TGTGCCAGCAGTATAGCCACCGGGGCAGAGACCCAGTACTTC

D: .
J: TRBJ1-2
V: TRBV29-1
size: once
CDR3: CSGGEQNYGYTF
DNA: TGCAGCGGGGGCGAGCAGAACTATGGCTACACCTTC

D: .
J: TRBJ2-5
V: TRBV27
size: .
CDR3: CASSQEWLETQYF
DNA: TGTGCCAGCAGTCAGGAGTGGTTGGAGACCCAGTACTTC

D: .
J: TRBJ1-1
V: TRBV7-8
size: few
CDR3: CASSPRGGGRASEAFF
DNA: TGTGCCAGCAGCCCACGTGGGGGTGGTAGGGCCAGTGAAGCTTTCTTT

D: TRBD1
J: TRBJ1-1
V: TRBV29-1
size: .
CDR3: CSVGGQGLGTEAFF
DNA: TGCAGCGTTGGAGGACAGGGGCTGGGGACTGAAGCTTTCTTT

D: .
J: TRBJ1-2
V: TRBV4-3
size: .
CDR3: CASSQHRSNYGYTF
DNA: TGCGCCAGCAGCCAGCATAGGTCTAACTATGGCTACACCTTC

D: .
J: TRBJ2-5
V: TRBV5-1
size: .
CDR3: CASSFEPEGETQYF
DNA: TGCGCCAGCAGCTTTGAGCCGGAGGGTGAGACCCAGTACTTC

D: .
J: TRBJ1-2
V: TRBV7-8
size: .
CDR3: CASSLGGVGGGYTF
DNA: TGTGCCAGCAGCTTAGGTGGGGTCGGAGGTGGCTACACCTTC

D: .
J: TRBJ1-5
V: TRBV5-6
size: .
CDR3: CASSLAPSNQPQHF
DNA: TGTGCCAGCAGCTTGGCTCCTAGCAATCAGCCCCAGCATTTT

D: TRBD1
J: TRBJ1-1
V: TRBV6-6
size: .
CDR3: CASSPGTGRKAFF
DNA: TGTGCCAGCAGTCCCGGGACAGGGAGGAAAGCTTTCTTT

D: .
J: TRBJ1-2
V: TRBV30
size: .
CDR3: CACGGGQGYTF
DNA: TGTGCCTGTGGGGGCGGTCAGGGCTACACCTTC

D: TRBD1
J: TRBJ2-1
V: TRBV20-1
size: .
CDR3: CSAPRDRQQFF
DNA: TGCAGTGCCCCCCGGGACAGGCAGCAGTTCTTC

D: .
J: TRBJ1-4
V: TRBV5-1
size: .
CDR3: CASSLQGGEKLFF
DNA: TGCGCCAGCAGCTTACAGGGCGGTGAAAAACTGTTTTTT

D: .
J: TRBJ1-1
V: TRBV6-1
size: .
CDR3: CASSEIGEAFF
DNA: TGTGCCAGCAGTGAAATTGGTGAAGCTTTCTTT

D: TRBD1
J: TRBJ2-5
V: TRBV5-1
size: .
CDR3: CASSRRTGGETQYF
DNA: TGCGCCAGCAGCCGTCGGACAGGCGGAGAGACCCAGTACTTC

D: .
J: TRBJ2-3
V: TRBV10-3
size: .
CDR3: CAISKGRGEDTQYF
DNA: TGTGCCATCAGCAAAGGGCGGGGTGAGGATACGCAGTATTTT

D: .
J: TRBJ1-1
V: TRBV29-1
size: few
CDR3: CSARDFEAFF
DNA: TGCAGCGCCAGGGATTTTGAAGCTTTCTTT

D: .
J: TRBJ2-3
V: TRBV5-6
size: few
CDR3: CASSLARVSTDTQYF
DNA: TGTGCCAGCAGCTTAGCACGGGTGAGCACAGATACGCAGTATTTT

D: .
J: TRBJ2-2
V: TRBV7-3
size: .
CDR3: CASSPSVGELFF
DNA: TGTGCCAGCAGCCCTAGTGTCGGGGAGCTGTTTTTT